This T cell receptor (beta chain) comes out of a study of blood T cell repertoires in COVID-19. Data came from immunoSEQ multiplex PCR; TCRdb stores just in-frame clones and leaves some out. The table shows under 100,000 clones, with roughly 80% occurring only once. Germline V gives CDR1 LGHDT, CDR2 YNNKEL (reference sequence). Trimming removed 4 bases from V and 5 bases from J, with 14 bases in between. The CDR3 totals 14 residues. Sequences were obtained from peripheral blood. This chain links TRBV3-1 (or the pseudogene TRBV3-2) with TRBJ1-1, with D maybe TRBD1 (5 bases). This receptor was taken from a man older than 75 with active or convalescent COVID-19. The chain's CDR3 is CASSPRAGRTEAFF. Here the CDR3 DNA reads TGTGCCAGCAGCCCCAGGGCAGGGAGGACTGAAGCTTTCTTT.